This TCR beta chain was found in a study of OX40 agonist ivuxolimab in advanced cancers. There are 16 residues in the CDR3. Germline assignment: CDR1 MGHRA and CDR2 YSYEKL. Trimming stripped 4 bases from V and 2 bases from J, with 12 bases between. Sequencing was performed with immunoSEQ multiplex PCR; in TCRdb, only in-frame clones are kept and a portion is missing. The data contain more than 40,000 clones, approximately 77% of them singletons. This TCR derives from an adult with an advanced solid tumor such as melanoma, head and neck, liver or kidney cancer. Sequencing used CD4+ or CD8+ T cells sorted from blood, obtained in a trial of the OX40 agonist ivuxolimab. The chain uses TRBV4-1 and TRBJ1-6; D ambiguous. CDR3 sequence: CASSPLPRTYNSPLHF. CDR3 DNA: TGCGCCAGCAGCCCGTTGCCCAGGACCTATAATTCACCCCTCCACTTT.